This T cell receptor beta chain was sequenced for a study of T cell responses to AZD1222 COVID-19 vaccine. Study at large: Doses given second, at about 4 or about 12 weeks, were pooled.

With respect to this clone: The antigen is undetermined.

Germline-derived CDR1 and CDR2 are MNHEY and SVGAGI. V lost 6 bases, J lost 4 bases, and 16 bases lay in between. The CDR3 has 15 amino acids. Points from the study as a whole: Researchers report vaccine-associated CD4 TCRs spanning spike, with dominance at 160-218 and 743-854. Within unmutated variant regions lay the reported targets of nearly half of spike-specific TCRs.

Sequencing was performed with immunoSEQ multiplex PCR; in TCRdb, only in-frame clones are kept and a portion is missing. Among more than 70,000 clones listed, around 90% were seen once. The specimen was peripheral blood, collected on day 0 of AZD1222 vaccination. This receptor was identified in an adult in good health. This sequence joins TRBV6-5 and TRBJ1-3; D may be TRBD1 (5 bases). CDR3 protein: CASSRGTSRGNTIYF. The CDR3 coding sequence is TGTGCCAGCAGCCGGGGCACCTCTCGGGGAAACACCATATATTTT.